Below, 21 T cell receptor beta chains from the same sample are listed, as sequenced in a study of PD-1 blockade in classical Hodgkin lymphoma. Using immunoSEQ multiplex PCR, the repertoire was profiled, and TCRdb retains in-frame clones only, with some absent. The sample carries 10,000 to 15,000 clones, 75% to 90% recorded once. No patient escaped relapse after autologous stem cell transplantation, and brentuximab vedotin exposure varied. The specimen was peripheral blood mononuclear cells (PBMCs), collected at baseline. These receptors were taken from a human donor with classical Hodgkin lymphoma.

The J gene is TRBJ2-6, the V gene TRBV6-5; D uncertain. Trimming took off 5 bases at V and 0 bases at J, with 8 bases between the two ends. The CDR3 is 15 amino acids. Germline V CDR1 and CDR2: MNHEY, SVGAGI. CDR3 residues: CASSKPSSGANVLTF. CDR3 nucleotides: TGTGCCAGCAGTAAGCCTAGCTCTGGGGCCAACGTCCTGACTTTC.

This clone was recorded once. This chain links TRBV6-1 with TRBJ2-5, with a possible D match to TRBD2 (5 bases). Germline V CDR1 and CDR2: MNHNS, SASEGT. This CDR3 has 13 residues. V gave up 4 bases and J gave up 7 bases, with 13 bases separating them. CDR3 amino acids: CASSVSGKATQYF. In nucleotides, the CDR3 is TGTGCCAGCAGTGTGTCGGGAAAGGCGACCCAGTACTTC.

Notes on this clone: Within the sample, other DNA sequences also encode this same CDR3. V and J are TRBV5-4 and TRBJ2-7; D not resolved. The CDR3 runs to 13 residues. The V gene lost 0 bases and the J gene lost 1 base, with 5 bases spanning the gap. Germline CDR1 and CDR2: SGHNT and YYREEE (reference sequence). The CDR3 reads CASSLVGSYEQYF. The CDR3, as DNA: TGTGCCAGCAGCTTGGTGGGATCCTACGAGCAGTACTTC.

V gene TRBV9 combines with J gene TRBJ2-1; 9 nucleotides align to TRBD2. From germline, CDR1 is SGDLS and CDR2 YYNGEE. The CDR3 sequence is 15 residues long. The V gene end was trimmed by 1 base and the J gene end by 5 bases; junction bases not matched to a gene: 4. As DNA, the CDR3 is TGTGCCAGCAGCGTATTGGCGGGAGGGGACAATGAGCAGTTCTTC. Translating it yields CASSVLAGGDNEQFF.

This chain uses TRBV6-5 with TRBJ2-2; 7 positions agree with TRBD2. The CDR3 consists of 15 residues. Germline V gene sequence: CDR1 MNHEY, CDR2 SVGAGI. The trim removed 0 bases at V and 4 bases at J, leaving 2 bases unmatched. Written as DNA, the CDR3 is TGTGCCAGCAGTTACTCTGGCGGGGGCACCGGGGAGCTGTTTTTT. Translating it yields CASSYSGGGTGELFF.

The chain links TRBV2 to TRBJ1-6; 9 bases agree with TRBD1. The V and J ends lost 8 bases and 9 bases, in that order; junction bases with no gene match: 14. Germline CDR1 SNHLY, CDR2 FYNNEI. The CDR3 extends over 16 amino acids. For the CDR3, the DNA is TGTGCCAGCCAAAGTCCCGGGACAGGGCTCGCTTCACCCCTCCACTTT. Amino acids: CASQSPGTGLASPLHF.

The chain links TRBV19 to TRBJ2-7, with 10 bases fitting TRBD2. V dropped 2 bases and J dropped 2; count of bases not matched to a gene: 0. The CDR3 length is 14 residues. Germline V CDR1 and CDR2: LNHDA, SQIVND (reference sequence). This CDR3 is CASSITSGTYEQYF. The CDR3 DNA sequence: TGTGCCAGTAGTATAACTAGCGGGACCTACGAGCAGTACTTC.

V usage is TRBV5-4 and J usage is TRBJ2-1; no clear D gene. With 6 bases removed from V and 1 base from J, the gap between germline ends came to 14 bases. From germline, CDR1 is SGHNT and CDR2 YYREEE (reference sequence). CDR3 size: 15 residues. CDR3 DNA: TGTGCCAGCAATAGGGTTCACAATTCCTACAATGAGCAGTTCTTC. It is translated as CASNRVHNSYNEQFF. Using reference TRBV5-4 and TRBJ2-1 for the parts outside the CDR3, the full variable domain is ETGVTQSPTHLIKTRGQQVTLRCSSQSGHNTVSWYQQALGQGPQFIFQYYREEENGRGNFPPRFSGLQFPNYSSELNVNALELDDSALYLCASNRVHNSYNEQFFGPGTRLTVL.

The genes are TRBV10-3 and TRBJ1-2, with 7 bases fitting TRBD1. Germline lookup yields CDR1 ENHRY and CDR2 SYGVKD. V was pared by 7 bases and J by 2 bases, with 7 bases of the junction left unmatched. There are 14 residues in the CDR3. The CDR3 is CAITGDSSNYGYTF. For the CDR3, the DNA is TGTGCCATCACTGGGGACAGCTCAAACTATGGCTACACCTTC.

The chain is built from TRBV6-5 and TRBJ2-7, with 7 bases aligning to TRBD2. This CDR3 is 16 amino acids long. V shed 3 bases and J 5 bases; nucleotides not matched to a gene: 13. Per the germline V gene, CDR1 is MNHEY and CDR2 is SVGAGI. The CDR3 DNA reads TGTGCCAGCAGTTATTCCACACTAGCGCCCGGCAACGAGCAGTACTTC. Translated: CASSYSTLAPGNEQYF.

The rearrangement uses TRBV6-1 and TRBJ2-1; D gene uncertain. Trimming removed 3 bases from V and 0 bases from J, with 9 bases in between. CDR3 size: 15 residues. Germline-derived CDR1 and CDR2 are MNHNS and SASEGT. CDR3 sequence reads: CASSDPAVSYNEQFF. The CDR3 DNA follows: TGTGCCAGCAGTGACCCGGCGGTCTCCTACAATGAGCAGTTCTTC.

In this sample, this clone is medium-sized. This rearrangement joins TRBV7-9 to TRBJ2-7, with D possibly TRBD2 on 6 matching bases. Germline lookup yields CDR1 SEHNR and CDR2 FQNEAQ (reference sequence). V was trimmed by 1 base and J by 2 bases, leaving 18 bases between them. The CDR3 sequence is 17 residues long. The CDR3 nucleotides are TGTGCCAGCAGCTTAGGGGGTGTGGCGGGAAGAACCTACGAGCAGTACTTC. Its translation is CASSLGGVAGRTYEQYF.

The V gene is TRBV19, the J gene TRBJ1-2; 8 bases match TRBD1. The V gene's germline CDR1 is LNHDA and CDR2 SQIVND (reference sequence). The CDR3 sequence is 14 residues long. Germline trimming cut 3 bases from V and 3 bases from J; bases unmatched to any gene: 3. The DNA of the CDR3 is TGTGCCAGTAGTATCAGGGGGCGCGACTATGGCTACACCTTC. Its protein product is CASSIRGRDYGYTF.

The rearrangement joins TRBV5-1 to TRBJ1-1, with unresolved D. The germline V and J ends were trimmed by 4 bases and 4 bases, with 11 bases remaining between them. The CDR3 is 13 amino acids. Germline CDR1 and CDR2: SGHRS and YFSETQ. CDR3 nucleotides: TGCGCCAGCAGCCCTGACACGGGCACTGAAGCTTTCTTT. It specifies CASSPDTGTEAFF.

The chain joins TRBV4-1 to TRBJ2-1; 9 bases map to TRBD2. Trimming removed 2 bases from V and 4 bases from J; junction bases left unmatched: 3. The germline CDR1 and CDR2 sequences are MGHRA and YSYEKL. This CDR3 region has 15 residues. The CDR3 nucleotides read TGCGCCAGCAGCCAATTTGCGGGAGGGTACAATGAGCAGTTCTTC. The encoded protein is CASSQFAGGYNEQFF.

This rearrangement joins TRBV4-2 to TRBJ2-7; TRBD2 agrees at 13 bases. With 3 bases clipped from V and 6 bases from J, the junction kept 8 bases outside the gene matches. This CDR3 is built from 16 residues. CDR1 and CDR2 (germline): LGHNA, YNFKEQ. The CDR3 region has the DNA TGTGCCAGCAGCCAGAATGTCGGACTAGCGGGAGCCGAGCAGTACTTC. This translates into CASSQNVGLAGAEQYF.

This chain connects TRBV29-1 to TRBJ2-5; D unresolved. The CDR3 loop spans 12 amino acids. Trimming cost V 4 bases and J 2 bases, with 8 bases left between them. Germline loops: CDR1 SQVTM, CDR2 ANQGSEA. Written as DNA, the CDR3 is TGCAGCGTTGGTCTCCTTCAAGAGACCCAGTACTTC. As protein: CSVGLLQETQYF.

This clone is judged medium-sized. The chain links TRBV6-5 to TRBJ1-2; D ambiguous. Germline values: CDR1 MNHEY, CDR2 SVGAGI. The CDR3 consists of 11 residues. Trimming took off 3 bases at V and 9 bases at J, with 8 bases between the two ends. The CDR3 loop reads CASSYQESYTF. The CDR3 region has the DNA TGTGCCAGCAGTTATCAGGAAAGCTACACCTTC.

The rearrangement uses TRBV6-5 and TRBJ2-2, with 10 bases that match TRBD2. V lost 6 bases to trimming and J lost 4 bases; unmatched junction nucleotides: 5. This CDR3 has 15 residues. Germline V lookup: CDR1 MNHEY, CDR2 SVGAGI. The CDR3 bases are TGTGCCAGCAGGGCTCTAGCGGGAGTCACCGGGGAGCTGTTTTTT. Its protein product is CASRALAGVTGELFF.

This rearrangement joins TRBV28 to TRBJ2-7; D may be TRBD1 (6 bases). Looked up from germline, CDR1 is MDHEN and CDR2 is SYDVKM. CDR3 length: 13 residues. The V gene lost 2 bases and the J gene lost 5 bases, with 10 bases spanning the gap. CDR3 nucleotides: TGTGCCAGCAGTTTAATACAGGGTAACGAGCAGTACTTC. This codes for CASSLIQGNEQYF.

The chain uses TRBV28 and TRBJ1-2; 7 positions match TRBD1. CDR1 MDHEN and CDR2 SYDVKM come from the germline V gene. CDR3 length: 15 residues. Trimming took 5 bases from V and 4 from J; bases not matched to a gene: 10. CDR3 DNA: TGTGCCAGCAGTCCGCAAGCGACAGGGACCTATGGCTACACCTTC. Its translation is CASSPQATGTYGYTF.